The next 18 T cell receptor beta chains were all read from a single sample in a study of cytomegalovirus exposure and HLA in healthy donors. Vbeta (60) and Jbeta (13) primers were used in the PCR. Profiled with immunoSEQ multiplex PCR; TCRdb holds only in-frame clones, not every one. Counted here are tens of thousands of clones, about 78% occurring once; the ten biggest clones make up around 0.96%. Sequencing used PBMCs. These receptor sequences come from a male donor in good health and CMV-seronegative.

As concerns this clone: The junction departs from germline at one end; a sequencing error may be responsible. The chain employs TRBV6-1 and TRBJ1-2, with TRBD1 identical over 10 bases. The CDR3 covers 13 residues. Germline V gene sequence: CDR1 MNHNS, CDR2 SASEGT. CDR3 sequence reads: CASSWDRGRGYPF. CDR3 sequence (DNA): TGTGCCAGCAGTTGGGACAGGGGTCGTGGCTACCCCTTC.

The chain joins TRBV7-2 to TRBJ2-7; tentatively, D is TRBD2 (7 bases). CDR3 length: 14 amino acids. Germline assignment: CDR1 SGHTA and CDR2 FQGNSA. V lost 0 bases and J 5 bases, leaving 11 bases between the germline ends. CDR3 coding DNA: TGTGCCAGCAGCTTAGCGGGGGGGCCCCACGAGCAGTACTTC. Protein sequence: CASSLAGGPHEQYF.

This rearrangement joins TRBV18 to TRBJ2-1; D may be TRBD2 (5 bases). This CDR3 spans 16 amino acids. Germline V gene sequence: CDR1 KGHSH, CDR2 LQKENI. The V end lost 1 base, the J end lost 0 bases, and 10 bases lay between the germline ends. CDR3 region: CASSPQDSSSYNEQFF. The CDR3 nucleotides read TGTGCCAGCTCACCACAGGACTCGAGCTCCTACAATGAGCAGTTCTTC.

Note on this clone: In the same sample, other DNA sequences code for this CDR3. The CDR3 region has the DNA TGTGCCAGCAGCGTAGACCGACGGAGCTCCTACAATGAGCAGTTCTTC. Protein: CASSVDRRSSYNEQFF. This chain joins TRBV9 and TRBJ2-1; no clear D. Trimming shortened V by 0 bases and J by 0 bases, and 10 bases separated the two germline ends. Germline-derived CDR1 and CDR2 are SGDLS and YYNGEE. This CDR3 is 16 amino acids long. Together with reference TRBV9 and TRBJ2-1, the CDR3 gives the full variable domain: DSGVTQTPKHLITATGQRVTLRCSPRSGDLSVYWYQQSLDQGLQFLIQYYNGEERAKGNILERFSAQQFPDLHSELNLSSLELGDSALYFCASSVDRRSSYNEQFFGPGTRLTVL.

The J gene is TRBJ2-5, the V gene TRBV5-5, with D hard to call. This CDR3 has 14 residues. Trimming took off 4 bases at V and 0 bases at J, with 10 bases between the two ends. The V gene's germline CDR1 is SGHKS and CDR2 YYEKEE (reference sequence). The CDR3 here is CASSTTRYQETQYF. In DNA form, the CDR3 reads TGTGCCAGCAGCACAACACGATACCAAGAGACCCAGTACTTC. The entire variable domain, with the rest obtained from reference TRBV5-5 and TRBJ2-5, is as follows: DAGVTQSPTHLIKTRGQQVTLRCSPISGHKSVSWYQQVLGQGPQFIFQYYEKEERGRGNFPDRFSARQFPNYSSELNVNALLLGDSALYLCASSTTRYQETQYFGPGTRLLVL.

This chain connects TRBV9 to TRBJ2-5; 12 bases are a match to TRBD2. The germline V gene has CDR1 SGDLS and CDR2 YYNGEE. This CDR3 region has 16 residues. V gave up 0 bases and J gave up 5 bases; unmatched junction bases: 5. CDR3 residues: CASSVASGGAEETQYF. Written as DNA, the CDR3 is TGTGCCAGCAGCGTAGCTAGCGGGGGGGCTGAGGAGACCCAGTACTTC.

The CDR3 coding sequence is TGTGCCAGCAGCCTCCCCCCAGGGGAAGGCTACACCTTC. It is translated as CASSLPPGEGYTF. The chain joins TRBV7-9 to TRBJ1-2; a weak D match, TRBD1 (6 bases). CDR1 is SEHNR and CDR2 is FQNEAQ in the germline V gene (reference sequence). The CDR3 extends over 13 amino acids. V was clipped by 5 bases and J by 8 bases, with 15 bases between them.

This clone was observed a few times. V gene TRBV2 combines with J gene TRBJ2-7; 9 nucleotides align to TRBD1. V gave up 6 bases and J gave up 2 bases; unmatched junction bases: 5. The germline CDR1 and CDR2 sequences are SNHLY and FYNNEI. This CDR3 spans 14 amino acids. In nucleotides, the CDR3 is TGTGCCAGCAGCAGACAGGGGGGAACCTACGAGCAGTACTTC. It codes for CASSRQGGTYEQYF.

The chain recombines TRBV12-5 with TRBJ2-5; a possible D gene is TRBD2 (5 bases). The last part of the DNA fits TRBJ2-7 better; the J call may be wrong. CDR1 is LGHNT, CDR2 FRNRAP, per germline. The CDR3 runs to 17 residues. This CDR3 is CASGLVLGSAETYEQYF. CDR3 bases: TGTGCTAGTGGTTTGGTACTAGGGTCGGCGGAGACCTACGAGCAGTACTTC.

V usage is TRBV13 and J usage is TRBJ2-1; D may be TRBD1 (6 bases). V shed 5 bases and J shed 9 bases, with 14 bases lying between them. The CDR3 loop spans 13 amino acids. Germline CDR1 and CDR2: PRHDT and FYEKMQ (reference sequence). CDR3 loop: CASSPWTETEQFF. CDR3 sequence (DNA): TGTGCCAGCAGCCCCTGGACAGAAACTGAGCAGTTCTTC. The entire variable domain, with the rest obtained from reference TRBV13 and TRBJ2-1, is as follows: AAGVIQSPRHLIKEKRETATLKCYPIPRHDTVYWYQQGPGQDPQFLISFYEKMQSDKGSIPDRFSAQQFSDYHSELNMSSLELGDSALYFCASSPWTETEQFFGPGTRLTVL.

This clone has only a few counts. V and J are TRBV11-2 and TRBJ1-6; D is undetermined. Trimming took 4 bases from V and 4 from J, leaving 11 bases between them. This CDR3 is built from 15 residues. In germline, CDR1 is SGHAT, CDR2 FQNNGV. The CDR3 loop is CASSYRDPYNSPLHF. The DNA for the CDR3 is TGTGCCAGCAGCTACCGGGATCCATATAATTCACCCCTCCACTTT.

The gene calls are TRBV30 and TRBJ1-2, with a possible D match to TRBD1 (6 bases). This CDR3 comprises 12 residues. CDR1 GTSNPN and CDR2 SVGIG come from the germline V gene (reference sequence). The V and J ends lost 2 bases and 4 bases respectively, with 8 bases between them. The DNA for the CDR3 is TGTGCCTGGAGTCTAGGGGGCTATGGCTACACCTTC. Protein sequence: CAWSLGGYGYTF.

Worth noting for this clone: At one of its ends the junction is not consistent with the germline gene, which may arise from a read error. The V call is TRBV2, the J call TRBJ1-2, with a possible D match to TRBD1 (5 bases). CDR3 size: 13 residues. Germline V gene data show CDR1 as SNHLY and CDR2 as FYNNEI. CDR3 protein: CASSEQGYYGYPF. DNA for the CDR3: TGTGCCAGCAGTGAGCAGGGCTACTATGGCTACCCCTTC.

The V call is TRBV5-1, the J call TRBJ2-5, with 7 bases aligning to TRBD1. The V and J ends lost 2 bases and 5 bases, in that order; junction bases with no gene match: 3. The CDR3 runs to 13 residues. The V gene's germline CDR1 is SGHRS and CDR2 YFSETQ. The CDR3 is CASSLTGDETQYF. The DNA of the CDR3 is TGCGCCAGCAGCTTAACAGGGGATGAGACCCAGTACTTC.

This chain links TRBV7-9 with TRBJ2-5; D is unclear. The germline V gene has CDR1 SEHNR and CDR2 FQNEAQ (reference sequence). The CDR3 runs 15 residues. Deletions cut 2 bases from V and 2 bases from J, with 12 bases between. Here the CDR3 DNA reads TGTGCCAGCAGCTTAATAGGAGAATTTCAAGAGACCCAGTACTTC. Translation: CASSLIGEFQETQYF.

The count of this clone is one. The V and J genes are TRBV9 and TRBJ1-5; D ambiguous. The CDR3 spans 14 residues. Per germline, CDR1 SGDLS and CDR2 YYNGEE. Trimming left V 4 bases short and J 8 bases short, with 16 bases between. CDR3 region: CASSLHNGDEPQHF. DNA of the CDR3: TGTGCCAGCAGCCTTCACAATGGTGATGAGCCCCAGCATTTT.

The CDR3 nucleotides are TGTGCCAGCAGTGAGGGTCCCAGGGGAGAGACCCAGTACTTC. Translated, it gives CASSEGPRGETQYF. The chain is built from TRBV2 and TRBJ2-5; tentative D call: TRBD1 (6 bases). V was trimmed by 3 bases and J by 4 bases, leaving 12 bases between them. There are 14 residues in the CDR3. Germline assignment: CDR1 SNHLY and CDR2 FYNNEI.

The chain recombines TRBV5-8 with TRBJ1-1; D is ambiguous. CDR1 is SGHTS and CDR2 is YDEGEE in the germline V gene. The CDR3 runs 13 residues. V shed 0 bases and J shed 1 base, with 4 bases lying between them. CDR3 in DNA: TGTGCCAGCAGCTTGGTGGCGAACACTGAAGCTTTCTTT. This encodes CASSLVANTEAFF.